This TCR beta chain was retrieved from a study of blood T cells in healthy people across ages. This CDR3 has 13 amino acids. Germline V CDR1 and CDR2: SQVTM, ANQGSEA. Then a second PCR, running roughly 6 to 11 cycles, was carried out with a sample-barcoded 5' primer and a J-beta primer mix. Each CDR3 protein is one row after TCRdb ran MiXCR on the 5' RACE reads. This sample has roughly 500,000 distinct CDR3 sequences; 27% occur once, and the top ten carry about 18%. Regarding the study as a whole: Both higher diversity and more naive CD4+ cells marked long-lived donors when set against aged donors. Observed TCR beta diversity per million T cells went down as age went up. This fall followed a roughly linear course with age.

As concerns this clonotype: The antigen is undetermined.

Donation came from healthy Caucasian individuals in Russia who were aged 6 to 90. Each sample gave at least 7 million isolated PBMCs. The receptor's source is a woman aged 65 to 85 in good health. The chain couples TRBV29-1 to TRBJ2-1; D remains ambiguous. The end of the DNA is better explained by TRBJ2-5, so the J call may be wrong. Sequencing was done on a sample of blood. The CDR3 sequence is CSVYRRSQETQYF. The CDR3, as DNA: TGCAGCGTTTACCGACGCTCCCAAGAGACCCAGTACTTC.